The 16 T cell receptor beta chains below come from one sample, sequenced in a study of early T cells in non-severe SARS-CoV-2 infection (dated by TCRdb to the early 2020s). Receptor libraries were prepared by 5' RACE. The sequencer was a NextSeq 500. Starting from the raw public reads, TCRdb applied fastp trimming at Q25, assembled clones with MiXCR and retained in-frame beta chains. Entries that share a CDR3 protein sequence are merged under the most common genes and DNA. This sample holds about 53,000 distinct CDR3 sequences; approximately 12% were observed only once. The ten top clones hold over 2.5% of the sample. Source: whole blood, taken at baseline. The receptors stem from an adult who was a healthcare worker with PCR-confirmed SARS-CoV-2 infection or an uninfected control (not recorded which).

This clonotype was picked up many times. This chain uses TRBV6-4 with TRBJ2-3; 9 nucleotides agree with TRBD2. V was clipped by 2 bases and J by 5 bases; unmatched bases: 5. The germline V gene encodes CDR1 MRHNA and CDR2 SNTAGT. The CDR3 sequence is 15 residues long. The CDR3 nucleotides are TGTGCCAGCAGTGACGTAGCGGGAGCTGGAGATACGCAGTATTTT. Translating it yields CASSDVAGAGDTQYF.

This clonotype was detected many times. The chain is built from TRBV20-1 and TRBJ1-5; D perhaps matches TRBD1 (5 bases). The V end lost 0 bases, the J end lost 2 bases, and 11 bases lay between the germline ends. The germline CDR1 and CDR2 sequences are DFQATT and SNEGSKA (reference sequence). The CDR3 consists of 15 residues. CDR3 region: CSARDQGMGNQPQHF. CDR3 DNA: TGCAGTGCTAGAGATCAGGGTATGGGCAATCAGCCCCAGCATTTT.

This clonotype has only a few counts. The chain recombines TRBV3-1 with TRBJ2-2, with D maybe TRBD2 (6 bases). With 0 bases removed from V and 5 bases from J, the gap between germline ends came to 7 bases. The CDR3 length is 14 residues. Germline values: CDR1 LGHDT, CDR2 YNNKEL (reference sequence). The CDR3 DNA reads TGTGCCAGCAGCCAAGAACTAGCTACCGGGGAGCTGTTTTTT. It is translated as CASSQELATGELFF.

This clonotype is a singleton in its sample. The chain joins TRBV7-2 to TRBJ2-5, with a possible D match to TRBD2 (5 bases). CDR1 is SGHTA, CDR2 FQGNSA, per germline. CDR3 length: 13 residues. Trimming shortened V by 3 bases and J by 5 bases, and 10 bases separated the two germline ends. The CDR3 nucleotides are TGTGCCAGCAGCTTCCGTCGCGGGGAGACCCAGTACTTC. This codes for CASSFRRGETQYF.

The rearrangement joins TRBV11-2 to TRBJ1-1; D call uncertain. Trimming pared 3 bases from V and 5 bases from J, leaving 13 bases between. The CDR3 spans 14 residues. Germline-derived CDR1 and CDR2 are SGHAT and FQNNGV. This CDR3 is CASSFNQGWTEAFF. The CDR3, as DNA: TGTGCCAGCAGCTTCAATCAAGGTTGGACTGAAGCTTTCTTT.

This clonotype appeared many times. The CDR3 sequence is CASSLAGPQETQYF. The CDR3 nucleotides are TGTGCCAGCAGCTTAGCAGGGCCACAAGAGACCCAGTACTTC. The J gene is TRBJ2-5, the V gene TRBV7-9; no reliable D call. V gave up 0 bases and J gave up 2 bases, with 7 bases separating them. This CDR3 comprises 14 residues. Germline V gene data show CDR1 as SEHNR and CDR2 as FQNEAQ (reference sequence).

This clonotype occurred many times. This rearrangement joins TRBV3-2 to TRBJ2-7. TRBV3-2 is marked as a pseudogene. The CDR3 covers 16 residues. CDR3 in amino acids: CASSPNFYPKDYEQYF. The CDR3 DNA reads TGTGCCAGCAGCCCAAATTTCTATCCAAAAGATTACGAGCAGTACTTC.

This chain links TRBV6-5 with TRBJ2-7, with 9 positions matching TRBD2. The CDR3 consists of 15 residues. Germline V gene lookup returns CDR1 MNHEY and CDR2 SVGAGI. The V and J ends lost 2 bases and 6 bases, in that order; junction bases with no gene match: 8. CDR3 DNA: TGTGCCAGCAGTTACGCGGGAGGGCGCACTAGCGAGCAGTACTTC. Protein sequence: CASSYAGGRTSEQYF.

This clonotype is labeled as medium-sized (0.01 to 0.1%). The chain has TRBV20-1 and TRBJ2-1; 9 nucleotides line up with TRBD2. Germline V CDR1 and CDR2: DFQATT, SNEGSKA (reference sequence). The CDR3 has 14 amino acids. V was pared by 1 base and J by 4 bases, with 2 bases of the junction left unmatched. For the CDR3, the DNA is TGCAGTGCTAGAGGGACTAGCGAGTACAATGAGCAGTTCTTC. Translation: CSARGTSEYNEQFF.

This clonotype has just a few counts. The genes are TRBV5-4 and TRBJ1-2; D gene uncertain. Per the germline V gene, CDR1 is SGHNT and CDR2 is YYREEE (reference sequence). The CDR3 contains 13 residues. Trimming shortened V by 4 bases and J by 2 bases, and 9 bases separated the two germline ends. This chain's CDR3 is CASSPPGNYGYTF. CDR3 bases: TGTGCCAGCAGCCCCCCCGGGAACTATGGCTACACCTTC.

This sequence joins TRBV6-6 and TRBJ2-3; D call uncertain. Looked up from germline, CDR1 is MNHNY and CDR2 is SVGAGI (reference sequence). Trimming stripped 0 bases from V and 2 bases from J, with 18 bases between. The CDR3 contains 18 residues. CDR3 residues: CASSYSKSGYRVTDTQYF. In DNA form, the CDR3 reads TGTGCCAGCAGTTACTCGAAATCCGGCTATAGGGTCACAGATACGCAGTATTTT.

This clonotype has at least ten counts. The rearrangement links TRBV11-2 to TRBJ2-7, with 8 bases lining up with TRBD2. Germline V gene lookup returns CDR1 SGHAT and CDR2 FQNNGV. This CDR3 is 18 amino acids long. V was pared by 2 bases and J by 4 bases, with 16 bases of the junction left unmatched. The CDR3 DNA sequence: TGTGCCAGCAGCTTACAGTATACTAAAGCGGGAGTTAGTTACGAGCAGTACTTC. It is translated as CASSLQYTKAGVSYEQYF.

V gene TRBV27 combines with J gene TRBJ2-7; D not certain. The CDR3 has 14 amino acids. The V gene's germline CDR1 is MNHEY and CDR2 SMNVEV (reference sequence). The germline V and J ends were trimmed by 3 bases and 2 bases, with 11 bases remaining between them. The CDR3 here is CASSLLPKTYEQYF. DNA for the CDR3: TGTGCCAGCAGTTTGCTCCCCAAGACCTACGAGCAGTACTTC.

This clonotype was observed a handful of times. The chain has TRBV9 and TRBJ2-3, with D maybe TRBD1 (6 bases). Trimming cost V 5 bases and J 1 base, with 17 bases left between them. The germline gives CDR1 SGDLS, CDR2 YYNGEE. The CDR3 covers 16 residues. The CDR3 DNA sequence: TGTGCCAGCAGAACAGGGTCTGGGCCGGGCACAGATACGCAGTATTTT. It translates to CASRTGSGPGTDTQYF.

CDR3: CASSSYRAGNTIYF. The DNA for the CDR3 is TGTGCCAGCAGCTCTTACAGGGCTGGAAACACCATATATTTT. The V call is TRBV7-2, the J call TRBJ1-3, with D possibly being TRBD1 (6 bases). The CDR3 is 14 amino acids. Trimming pared 4 bases from V and 2 bases from J, leaving 9 bases between. Germline CDR1 reads SGHTA; CDR2 reads FQGNSA. The full variable domain, its missing parts supplied by reference TRBV7-2 and TRBJ1-3, is GAGVSQSPSNKVTEKGKDVELRCDPISGHTALYWYRQSLGQGLEFLIYFQGNSAPDKSGLPSDRFSAERTGGSVSTLTIQRTQQEDSAVYLCASSSYRAGNTIYFGEGSWLTVV.

The rearrangement links TRBV20-1 to TRBJ2-3, with TRBD1 matching 11 bases. The germline V gene has CDR1 DFQATT and CDR2 SNEGSKA (reference sequence). J lost 4 bases, V lost 3 bases, and 6 bases had no gene match. The CDR3 spans 15 residues. CDR3 coding DNA: TGCAGTGCTAGTGCCTGGGACAGGGGGTCAGATACGCAGTATTTT. Translation: CSASAWDRGSDTQYF.